This TCR beta chain was found in a study of PD-L1 blockade in urothelial cancer. Study summary: Across blood samples, T cells had a median count of approximately 140,000. Study results and limitations: Enhanced expansion of tumor-associated blood clones at 3 weeks characterized durable-benefit patients.

A note on this clone: The antigen is not known.

Indicated time point: peripheral blood 6 weeks after treatment start. Samples spanned pretreatment and treatment, with 1 to 8 time points per patient. The method was immunoSEQ multiplex PCR; TCRdb's version includes in-frame clones alone and lacks a portion of them. The data contain about 36,000 clones, 75% to 90% of them singletons. The input for sequencing was PBMCs, taken around atezolizumab (anti-PD-L1) treatment. The source is a man aged 35-49 years with urothelial cancer.

CDR3 DNA: TGTGCCAGCTCGCGGGCGATGGGATCGCAAGAGACCCAGTACTTC. This gives the protein CASSRAMGSQETQYF. The J gene is TRBJ2-5, the V gene TRBV18; tentative D call: TRBD2 (5 bases). The CDR3 is 15 amino acids. Trimming stripped 6 bases from V and 2 bases from J, with 16 bases between. Germline V gives CDR1 KGHSH, CDR2 LQKENI.